Detailed here is one T cell receptor beta chain. Original methodology: Amplification of reference gene primers provided the estimated nucleated cell counts. Some clones are missing from TCRdb's copy, which holds only in-frame ones; the method was immunoSEQ multiplex PCR. V, J and clone size were drawn from that table, and D and trimming were deduced from the DNA. The profile shows around 180,000 clones, 88% of them singletons. V gave up 7 bases and J gave up 14 bases, with 19 bases separating them. The length of the CDR3 is 13 residues. Per germline, CDR1 SGHDT and CDR2 YYEEEE. The data were obtained in a study of blood T cell repertoires in COVID-19. Study at large: Specimens from acute and convalescent COVID-19 originated in the United States, Italy and Spain.

The material sequenced was peripheral blood. The chain employs TRBV5-6 and TRBJ1-6; a possible D gene is TRBD1 (6 bases). This TCR was recovered from a man in his sixties with acute or convalescent COVID-19. The CDR3 sequence: CASPGGPSMTLHF. CDR3 bases: TGTGCCAGCCCCGGGGGGCCCTCAATGACCCTCCACTTT.